This T cell receptor (beta chain) was recorded in a study of blood T cells in healthy people across ages. The CDR3 is 15 amino acids. The V end lost 0 bases, the J end lost 0 bases, and 8 bases lay between the germline ends. CDR1 and CDR2 from the germline V gene are MNHNS and SASEGT. A note on this clonotype: The antigen is undetermined.

General study points: TCR beta diversity, measured per million T cells, fell in a roughly linear way with age.

Through a sample-barcoded 5' primer and a J-beta primer mix, a second PCR was run for roughly 6 to 11 cycles. A single record per CDR3 protein comes from TCRdb applying MiXCR to the 5' RACE reads. This table holds fewer than 2,000,000 distinct CDR3 sequences, 30% to 40% found once. The chain recombines TRBV6-1 with TRBJ1-1, with no clear D. The sequencing input was blood. The clonotype was recovered from a human donor in good health. The chain's CDR3 is CASSEAHGMNTEAFF. DNA for the CDR3: TGTGCCAGCAGTGAAGCGCACGGGATGAACACTGAAGCTTTCTTT.